Listed below are T cell receptor beta chains from one sample, sequenced in a study of CD8 T cells in ankylosing spondylitis. TCRdb reprocessed the 5' RACE reads via MiXCR and lists one record per CDR3 protein. Among around 540,000 distinct CDR3 sequences listed, about 12% were seen once. The sample comprised blood, either unsorted or a sorted T cell fraction (not recorded which). These receptors all come from a male donor with ankylosing spondylitis. Both conserved end residues are part of each CDR3. The D gene is left open where the match is weak. Where a row states a size, it is once, few, many or the class of an expanded clone; other rows omit it.

.	TRBV9	TRBD2	TRBJ2-5	TGTGCCAGCAGCCCCTGGGGAGCGGGAGGCCAAGAGACCCAGTACTTC	CASSPWGAGGQETQYF
.	TRBV24-1	.	TRBJ2-3	TGTGCCACCAGTGATTCTGCTAGCCGCTCAGATACGCAGTATTTT	CATSDSASRSDTQYF
few	TRBV5-1	.	TRBJ2-2	TGCGCCAGCAGCTTCCGGACCGTGAACACCGGGGAGCTGTTTTTT	CASSFRTVNTGELFF
.	TRBV4-1	.	TRBJ2-5	TGCGCCAGCAGTTCCTTAGGACCGGACAGATATGAGACCCAGTACTTC	CASSSLGPDRYETQYF
many	TRBV20-1	TRBD2	TRBJ2-3	TGCAGTGCCCAGGGGCCTAGCGGGAGATCAGATACGCAGTATTTT	CSAQGPSGRSDTQYF
.	TRBV18	.	TRBJ2-1	TGTGCCAGCTCCCTAGACAGGCGTTCCTACAATGAGCAGTTCTTC	CASSLDRRSYNEQFF
.	TRBV24-1	.	TRBJ2-3	TGTGCCACCAGTGATTTGGGGGCGGGTAGCACAGATACGCAGTATTTT	CATSDLGAGSTDTQYF
few	TRBV13	.	TRBJ1-2	TGTGCCAGCAGCTACGAGGGACCCGCCTATGGCTACACCTTC	CASSYEGPAYGYTF
few	TRBV12-3/TRBV12-4	.	TRBJ2-2	TGTGCCAGCCGCTCCTCGAGGCAGGGACGGACCGGGGAGCTGTTTTTT	CASRSSRQGRTGELFF
.	TRBV6-2/TRBV6-3	TRBD2	TRBJ2-1	TGTGCCAGCACCCTGGGGAGCGGGAGAAATGAGCAGTTCTTC	CASTLGSGRNEQFF
few	TRBV2	.	TRBJ1-3	TGTGCCAGCAACCCAGGGAGGGGAAACACCATATATTTT	CASNPGRGNTIYF
few	TRBV4-1	.	TRBJ1-3	TGCGCCAGCAGCCAAGATTTGGTTCTTTCTGGAAACACCATATATTTT	CASSQDLVLSGNTIYF
many	TRBV29-1	.	TRBJ2-3	TGCAGCGTTGGGCCTGATAGCACAGATACGCAGTATTTT	CSVGPDSTDTQYF
.	TRBV6-1	.	TRBJ2-5	TGTGCCAGCAGTGAAAGACGGACATACAGGGAGACCCAGTACTTC	CASSERRTYRETQYF
many	TRBV12-3/TRBV12-4	.	TRBJ2-1	TGTGCCAGCACCACCGGGACTTTTTACAATGAGCAGTTCTTC	CASTTGTFYNEQFF
.	TRBV15	TRBD2	TRBJ2-1	TGTGCCACCAGCAGAGATACCGGACTAGCGGGGAGAAGGTTCTTC	CATSRDTGLAGRRFF
few	TRBV20-1	.	TRBJ2-7	TGCAGTGCTTCCAGTAGCATCGAGCAGTACTTC	CSASSSIEQYF
.	TRBV12-3/TRBV12-4	TRBD2	TRBJ2-3	TGTGCCAGCAGCCGACTAGCGCGGAGCACAGATACGCAGTATTTT	CASSRLARSTDTQYF
few	TRBV4-2	TRBD2	TRBJ2-5	TGTGCCAGCAGCCCCGGAAGGCTAGCGGGAAAAGAGACCCAGTACTTC	CASSPGRLAGKETQYF
few	TRBV20-1	.	TRBJ2-2	TGCAGTGCTGATATTAGAGGGGGCGGGGAGCTGTTTTTT	CSADIRGGGELFF
.	TRBV7-9	TRBD2	TRBJ2-1	TGTGCCAGCAGCCCTGGTGGGGGGGAGGGCAATGAGCAGTTCTTC	CASSPGGGEGNEQFF
many	TRBV12-3/TRBV12-4	.	TRBJ2-1	TGTGCCAGTCGGAACAGGGTCTACAATGAGCAGTTCTTC	CASRNRVYNEQFF
many	TRBV12-3/TRBV12-4	.	TRBJ1-2	TGTGCCAGCAGTCCCCTAAGGATCTATGGCTACACCTTC	CASSPLRIYGYTF
many	TRBV29-1	.	TRBJ1-2	TGCAGCGCCCTAACAGCCCCCGAGGGCTACACCTTC	CSALTAPEGYTF
.	TRBV4-2	TRBD1	TRBJ2-6	TGTGCCAGCAGCCAAGATCAGGGGGCTGGGGCCAACGTCCTGACTTTC	CASSQDQGAGANVLTF
many	TRBV5-1	TRBD1	TRBJ1-2	TGCGCCAGCAGCCCAGGGGGGAAGGCCTATGGCTACACCTTC	CASSPGGKAYGYTF
.	TRBV10-3	.	TRBJ2-1	TGTGCCATCACGGATAGCACGGGAGTTGAGCAGTTCTTC	CAITDSTGVEQFF
.	TRBV5-1	TRBD2	TRBJ2-2	TGCGCCAGCAGCAGGGTGATAGCGGGCGGGGAGCTGTTTTTT	CASSRVIAGGELFF